This TCR beta chain was found in a study of metastatic and nonmetastatic thyroid tumors. Study information: Repertoires of blood and of tissue (tumor or nodule) from malignant and benign thyroid patients were compared.

Methods used by the authors: In papillary thyroid cancer, a distant-metastasis classifier was built using CDR3 differences across clinicopathological groups. TCRdb re-called clones from the PCR reads using MiXCR. Clone size and V and J calls follow TCRdb, not the original study. Of some 40,000 clones listed, more than 20% are singletons. Every patient underwent thyroid surgery untreated. About this clone: The antigen is unknown.

Study-level points and caveats: Across blood and tumor, TCR beta diversity in malignant thyroid tumors was reportedly significantly higher than in benign nodules.

Deletions cut 6 bases from V and 9 bases from J, with 15 bases between. Germline CDR1 SEHNR, CDR2 FQNEAQ (reference sequence). This CDR3 region has 12 residues. Sequencing input: tumor tissue. The V call is TRBV7-9, the J call TRBJ2-7, with a tentative D call TRBD1 (5 bases). The receptor's source is a female donor with papillary thyroid cancer or a benign thyroid nodule (not recorded which). Some clones in this sample may be carry-over from other donors' samples. The CDR3 bases are TGTGCCAGCAGTATTGTACAGGTACGGCAGTACTTC. Translated: CASSIVQVRQYF.